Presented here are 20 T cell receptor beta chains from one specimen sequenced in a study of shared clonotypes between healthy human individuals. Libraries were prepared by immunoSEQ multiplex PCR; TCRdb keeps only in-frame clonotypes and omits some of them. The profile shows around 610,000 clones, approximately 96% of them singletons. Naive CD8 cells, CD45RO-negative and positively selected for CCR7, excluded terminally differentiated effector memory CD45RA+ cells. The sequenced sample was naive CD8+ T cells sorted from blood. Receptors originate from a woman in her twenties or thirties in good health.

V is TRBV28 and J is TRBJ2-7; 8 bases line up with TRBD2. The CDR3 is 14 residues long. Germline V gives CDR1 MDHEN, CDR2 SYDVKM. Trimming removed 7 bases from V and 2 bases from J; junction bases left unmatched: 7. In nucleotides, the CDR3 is TGTGCCAGCAACCCTAGCGGGTCCACCTACGAGCAGTACTTC. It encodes CASNPSGSTYEQYF.

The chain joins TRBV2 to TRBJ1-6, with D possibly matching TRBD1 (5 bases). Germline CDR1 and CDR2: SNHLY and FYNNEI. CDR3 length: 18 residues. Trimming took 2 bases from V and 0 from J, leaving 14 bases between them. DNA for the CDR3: TGTGCCAGCAGTGAACTCACTGCAGGGAGCTCCTATAATTCACCCCTCCACTTT. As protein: CASSELTAGSSYNSPLHF.

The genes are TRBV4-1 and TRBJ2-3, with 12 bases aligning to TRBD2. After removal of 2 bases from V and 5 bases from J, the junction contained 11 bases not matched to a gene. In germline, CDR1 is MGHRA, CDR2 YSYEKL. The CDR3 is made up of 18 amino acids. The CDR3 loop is CASSQLGRTSGKGDTQYF. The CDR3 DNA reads TGCGCCAGCAGCCAATTGGGCCGGACTAGCGGGAAGGGAGATACGCAGTATTTT.

In DNA, the CDR3 is TGTGCCAGCAGCTTAATATTCGGGTCGGAGACCCAGTACTTC. As protein: CASSLIFGSETQYF. V is TRBV7-9 and J is TRBJ2-5; D is uncertain. V was pared by 2 bases and J by 5 bases, with 12 bases between. This CDR3 has 14 residues. From germline, CDR1 is SEHNR and CDR2 FQNEAQ (reference sequence).

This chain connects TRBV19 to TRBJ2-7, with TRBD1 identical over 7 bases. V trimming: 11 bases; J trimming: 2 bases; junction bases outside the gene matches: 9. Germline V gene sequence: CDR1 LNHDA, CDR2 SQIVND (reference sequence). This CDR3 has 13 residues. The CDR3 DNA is TGTGCCTCAGGGGGACAGAACACCTACGAGCAGTACTTC. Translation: CASGGQNTYEQYF.

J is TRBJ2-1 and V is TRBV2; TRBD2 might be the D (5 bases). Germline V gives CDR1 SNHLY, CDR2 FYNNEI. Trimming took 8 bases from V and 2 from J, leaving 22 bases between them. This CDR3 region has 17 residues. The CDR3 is CASGWEPSQKTYNEQFF. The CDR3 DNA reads TGTGCCAGCGGTTGGGAACCTAGCCAAAAAACCTACAATGAGCAGTTCTTC.

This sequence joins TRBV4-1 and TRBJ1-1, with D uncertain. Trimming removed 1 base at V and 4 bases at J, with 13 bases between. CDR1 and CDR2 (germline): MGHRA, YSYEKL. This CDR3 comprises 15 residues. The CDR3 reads CASSQGQGTATEAFF. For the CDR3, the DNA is TGCGCCAGCAGCCAAGGTCAAGGCACAGCCACTGAAGCTTTCTTT.

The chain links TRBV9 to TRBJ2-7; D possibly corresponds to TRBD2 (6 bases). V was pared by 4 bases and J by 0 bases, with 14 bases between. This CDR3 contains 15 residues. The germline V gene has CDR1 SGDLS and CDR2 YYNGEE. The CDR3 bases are TGTGCCAGCAGCCCGGGGACTTCTGTCTCCTACGAGCAGTACTTC. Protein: CASSPGTSVSYEQYF.

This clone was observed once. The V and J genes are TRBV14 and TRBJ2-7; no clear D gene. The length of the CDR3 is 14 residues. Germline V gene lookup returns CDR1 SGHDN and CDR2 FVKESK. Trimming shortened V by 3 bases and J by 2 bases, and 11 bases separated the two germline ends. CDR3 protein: CASSQSTMPYEQYF. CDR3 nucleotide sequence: TGTGCCAGCAGCCAGTCGACAATGCCCTACGAGCAGTACTTC.

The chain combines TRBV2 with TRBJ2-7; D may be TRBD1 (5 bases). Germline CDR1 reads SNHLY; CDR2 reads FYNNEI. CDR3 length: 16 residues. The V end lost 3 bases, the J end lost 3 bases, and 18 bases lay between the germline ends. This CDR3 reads CASSERKAQGNYEQYF. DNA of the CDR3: TGTGCCAGCAGTGAGAGGAAGGCCCAGGGTAACTACGAGCAGTACTTC.

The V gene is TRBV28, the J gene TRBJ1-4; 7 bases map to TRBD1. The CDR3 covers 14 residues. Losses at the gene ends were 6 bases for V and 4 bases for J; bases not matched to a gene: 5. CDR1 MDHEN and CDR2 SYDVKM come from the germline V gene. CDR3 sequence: CASSQGQYNEKLFF. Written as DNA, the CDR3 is TGTGCCAGCAGCCAGGGACAGTATAATGAAAAACTGTTTTTT.

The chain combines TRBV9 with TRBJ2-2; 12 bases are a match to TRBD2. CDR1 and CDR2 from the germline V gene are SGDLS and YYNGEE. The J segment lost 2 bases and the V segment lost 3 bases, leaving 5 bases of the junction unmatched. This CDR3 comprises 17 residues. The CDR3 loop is CASSDLGLAGNTGELFF. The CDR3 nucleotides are TGTGCCAGCAGCGATTTAGGACTAGCGGGAAACACCGGGGAGCTGTTTTTT.

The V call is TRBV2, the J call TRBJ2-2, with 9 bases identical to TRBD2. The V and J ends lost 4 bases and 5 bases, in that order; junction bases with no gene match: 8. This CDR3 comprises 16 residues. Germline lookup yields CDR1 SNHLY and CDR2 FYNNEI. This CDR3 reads CASSGLAGVRTGELFF. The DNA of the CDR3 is TGTGCCAGCAGTGGATTAGCGGGAGTAAGAACCGGGGAGCTGTTTTTT.

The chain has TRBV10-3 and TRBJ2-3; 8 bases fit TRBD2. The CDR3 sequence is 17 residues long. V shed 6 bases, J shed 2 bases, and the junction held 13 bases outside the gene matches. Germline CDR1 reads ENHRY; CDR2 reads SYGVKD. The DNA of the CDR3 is TGTGCCATCAGGGAAAGAACTAGCGGACGAAACACAGATACGCAGTATTTT. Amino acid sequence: CAIRERTSGRNTDTQYF.

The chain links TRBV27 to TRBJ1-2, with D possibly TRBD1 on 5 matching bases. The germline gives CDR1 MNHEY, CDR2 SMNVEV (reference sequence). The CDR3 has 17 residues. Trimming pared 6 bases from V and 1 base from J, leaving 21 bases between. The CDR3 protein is CASSNTTPGLGNYGYTF. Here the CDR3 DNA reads TGTGCCAGCAGCAACACAACTCCAGGGTTAGGTAACTATGGCTACACCTTC.

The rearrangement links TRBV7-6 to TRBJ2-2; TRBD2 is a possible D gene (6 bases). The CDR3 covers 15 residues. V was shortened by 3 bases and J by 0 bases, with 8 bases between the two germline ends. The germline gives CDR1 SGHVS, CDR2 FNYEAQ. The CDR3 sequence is CASSLGGPNTGELFF. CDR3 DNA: TGTGCCAGCAGCTTGGGAGGACCGAACACCGGGGAGCTGTTTTTT.

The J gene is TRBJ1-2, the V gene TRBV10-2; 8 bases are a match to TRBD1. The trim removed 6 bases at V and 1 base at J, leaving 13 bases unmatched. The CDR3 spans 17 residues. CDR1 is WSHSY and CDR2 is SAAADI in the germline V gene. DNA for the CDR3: TGCGCCAGCAGGGGGGGTAACGGACAGGGACTTAACTATGGCTACACCTTC. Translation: CASRGGNGQGLNYGYTF.

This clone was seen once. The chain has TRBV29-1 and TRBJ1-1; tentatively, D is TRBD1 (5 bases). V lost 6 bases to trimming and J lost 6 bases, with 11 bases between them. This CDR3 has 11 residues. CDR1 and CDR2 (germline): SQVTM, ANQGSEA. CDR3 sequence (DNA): TGCAGCGTGGGGGGGAAGGCTGAAGCTTTCTTT. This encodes CSVGGKAEAFF.

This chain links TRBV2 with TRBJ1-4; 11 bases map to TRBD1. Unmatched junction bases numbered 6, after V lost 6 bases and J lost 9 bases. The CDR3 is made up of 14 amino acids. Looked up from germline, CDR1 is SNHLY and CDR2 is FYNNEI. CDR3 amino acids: CASSAGQGVQKLFF. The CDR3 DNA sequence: TGTGCCAGCAGCGCGGGACAGGGGGTTCAAAAACTGTTTTTT.

The CDR3 is CASSLDLVHGANVLTF. CDR3 DNA sequence: TGTGCCAGCAGCTTAGATCTGGTCCATGGGGCCAACGTCCTGACTTTC. This chain uses TRBV11-2 with TRBJ2-6; D unresolved. Germline CDR1 is SGHAT and CDR2 is FQNNGV. This CDR3 region has 16 residues. Trimming left V 0 bases short and J 3 bases short, with 9 bases between.